This is a list of T cell receptor beta chains from one sample in a study of vaccination effects on CD4 cells after COVID-19. Their specific antigens are unknown. Sequencing was performed with immunoSEQ multiplex PCR; in TCRdb, only in-frame clones are kept and a portion is missing. The repertoire includes 70,000 to 95,000 clones, more than 60% of them detected once, and over 0.95% sits in the top ten. The specimen was CD4+ T cells from PBMCs cultured with HCoV-OC43 spike peptides, collected after COVID-19 vaccination. The receptors were gathered from a human donor who received a COVID-19 vaccine. Both conserved end residues are part of each CDR3. The order of the fields is D gene, V gene, clone size, J gene, CDR3 protein, CDR3 DNA. A D gene is named only where the DNA matches it firmly. Size is stated for part of the rows, as once, few or many counts, or as a class when the clone is expanded.

TRBD1,TRBV4-1,once,TRBJ1-5,CASSSQGAGGNQPQHF,TGCGCCAGCAGCTCTCAGGGGGCAGGTGGCAATCAGCCCCAGCATTTT
TRBD2,TRBV6-6,-,TRBJ2-2,CASRRLAGFTGELFF,TGTGCCAGCAGGCGACTAGCGGGGTTCACCGGGGAGCTGTTTTTT
TRBD1,TRBV9,-,TRBJ1-6,CASSVEQGGNSPLHF,TGTGCCAGCAGCGTTGAACAGGGGGGAAATTCACCCCTCCACTTT
-,TRBV29-1,-,TRBJ2-3,CSVVGRGLTDTQYF,TGCAGCGTTGTAGGCAGGGGCCTCACAGATACGCAGTATTTT
-,TRBV10-2,-,TRBJ1-6,CASSEMADNSPLHF,TGCGCCAGCAGTGAGATGGCAGATAATTCACCCCTCCACTTT
-,TRBV5-1,-,TRBJ2-5,CASLSGGAVRETQYF,TGCGCCAGCTTGTCTGGGGGCGCGGTCAGAGAGACCCAGTACTTC
-,TRBV7-9,-,TRBJ1-1,CASSFSGMNTEAFF,TGTGCCAGCAGCTTCTCTGGGATGAACACTGAAGCTTTCTTT
-,TRBV13,once,TRBJ2-3,CASSLSDTQYF,TGTGCCAGCAGCTTATCAGATACGCAGTATTTT
-,TRBV6-5,-,TRBJ1-2,CASSYSRNYGYTF,TGTGCCAGCAGTTACTCGAGAAACTATGGCTACACCTTC
-,TRBV6-1,-,TRBJ1-1,CASSESRGPNRLNTEAFF,TGTGCCAGCAGTGAATCCCGGGGACCCAATAGATTGAACACTGAAGCTTTCTTT
-,TRBV6-1,-,TRBJ1-6,CASSEVQGYSPLHF,TGTGCCAGCAGTGAGGTACAGGGTTATTCACCCCTCCACTTT